Listed below are T cell receptor beta chains from one sample, sequenced in a study of T cell responses to AZD1222 COVID-19 vaccine. The protocol was immunoSEQ multiplex PCR, while the TCRdb copy is restricted to in-frame clones and leaves out a portion. Among 100,000 to 150,000 clones listed, more than 70% were seen once. The input for sequencing was peripheral blood, taken 28 days after the second AZD1222 dose. The source is an adult who received the AZD1222 COVID-19 vaccine. CDR3s leave out the opening cysteine and the closing phenylalanine or tryptophan.

V	J	CDR3
TRBV20-1	TRBJ2-7	SARVEDEQY
TRBV14	TRBJ2-1	ASSQAYNEQF
TRBV6-2/TRBV6-3	TRBJ2-1	ASSYEGAGEQF
TRBV28	TRBJ2-6	ASSSRVGGANVLT
TRBV9	TRBJ1-3	ASSVDPGPGNTIY
TRBV6-2/TRBV6-3	TRBJ2-7	ASSLGLSAPYEQY
TRBV18	TRBJ2-1	ASSQESPPSYNEQF
TRBV6-5	TRBJ2-7	ASRAGLSTVEQY
TRBV19	TRBJ1-6	ASSIMGQGGTPLH
TRBV5-1	TRBJ1-2	ASSREPGGGYGYT
TRBV4-3	TRBJ1-1	ASSQELLGFRGLAEAF
TRBV11-1	TRBJ2-1	ASSTGFEQF
TRBV7-2	TRBJ2-5	ASSLERVTQY
TRBV3-1/TRBV3-2	TRBJ2-7	ASSPWGLAGDSGYEQY
TRBV6-5	TRBJ1-1	ASKGGSAEAF
TRBV5-1	TRBJ1-3	AKWSTGNTIY
TRBV3-1/TRBV3-2	TRBJ2-5	ASSQDGTGETQY
TRBV9	TRBJ2-7	ASSVGTAYEQY
TRBV30	TRBJ2-5	ASRNRDEETQY
TRBV11-2	TRBJ2-5	ASSLDETQY
TRBV30	TRBJ2-6	AWGLADSGANVLT
TRBV28	TRBJ2-3	ASIPVLLTDTQY
TRBV6-2/TRBV6-3	TRBJ1-5	ASSYLGFGNQPQH
TRBV5-4	TRBJ1-2	ASSFIRDSVFNYGYT
TRBV3-1/TRBV3-2	TRBJ2-7	ASSQDQAFSYEQY
TRBV7-6	TRBJ2-1	ASSPRTSGHNEQF
TRBV27	TRBJ2-3	ASSFSYRGDTQY
TRBV4-3	TRBJ1-1	ASRKHLGQGAQAF
TRBV5-1	TRBJ1-5	ASSLDVSGGQPQH
TRBV10-3	TRBJ1-1	AISELQQNTEAF
TRBV7-9	TRBJ1-5	ASSTTDSNQPQH
TRBV13	TRBJ2-3	ASSWLPTDTQY
TRBV7-7	TRBJ1-4	ASSLGEVLGRNEKLF
TRBV7-6	TRBJ2-2	ASSPTGGLVTGELF
TRBV2	TRBJ2-2	ASSISRALAGELF
TRBV7-8	TRBJ1-1	ASSLKRVLRDRVGVNTEAF
TRBV6-5	TRBJ2-2	ASSPQISSTGELF
TRBV7-6	TRBJ1-4	ASSLSGSEDEKLF
TRBV7-3	TRBJ2-1	ASSLRLAGPNEQF
TRBV11-3	TRBJ2-1	ASSLLAGELAEQF
TRBV20-1	TRBJ1-5	SASVGTRDQPQH